Presented here are 23 T cell receptor beta chains from one specimen sequenced in a study of identical twins. From the 5' RACE reads, TCRdb called clonotypes with MiXCR, one entry per CDR3 protein. The table has some 1,600,000 distinct CDR3 sequences, under 35% seen once. The specimen was cord blood. These receptors were obtained from a newborn girl in good health.

This clonotype came up many times. The chain links TRBV5-1 to TRBJ2-7; TRBD2 aligns across 13 bases. V lost 0 bases and J lost 1; bases outside the gene matches: 1. Germline-derived CDR1 and CDR2 are SGHRS and YFSETQ. This CDR3 has 16 amino acids. The CDR3 is CASSLAGLAGSYEQYF. The CDR3 nucleotides read TGCGCCAGCAGCTTGGCGGGACTAGCGGGATCCTACGAGCAGTACTTC. Variable domain in full (rest from reference TRBV5-1 and TRBJ2-7): KAGVTQTPRYLIKTRGQQVTLSCSPISGHRSVSWYQQTPGQGLQFLFEYFSETQRNKGNFPGRFSGRQFSNSRSEMNVSTLELGDSALYLCASSLAGLAGSYEQYFGPGTRLTVT.

A few counts support this clonotype. The V gene is TRBV24-1, the J gene TRBJ1-1; D might be TRBD1 (6 bases). Trimming stripped 7 bases from V and 5 bases from J, with 13 bases between. Per the germline V gene, CDR1 is KGHDR and CDR2 is SFDVKD. This CDR3 spans 13 amino acids. In nucleotides, the CDR3 is TGTGCCACCAGGGACAGCCGGAGGACTGAAGCTTTCTTT. The encoded protein is CATRDSRRTEAFF.

This rearrangement joins TRBV10-3 to TRBJ2-4, with TRBD1 as a possible D gene (5 bases). The J call may be mistaken, given a closer DNA end match to TRBJ2-7. The CDR3 consists of 16 residues. The germline CDR1 and CDR2 sequences are ENHRY and SYGVKD. As DNA, the CDR3 is TGTGCCATCAGTGAAATTCGACGGACAAGCTCCTACGAGCAGTACTTC. Amino acids: CAISEIRRTSSYEQYF.

This clonotype was seen only a few times. Here the CDR3 DNA reads TGCGCCAGCAGCTTGGGGACTAGCGGGAGTTTGGGCACAGATACGCAGTATTTT. It encodes CASSLGTSGSLGTDTQYF. The rearrangement links TRBV5-1 to TRBJ2-3, with 13 bases lining up with TRBD2. Trimming at V came to 0 bases and at J to 1 base, leaving 5 bases not matched to a gene. This CDR3 is 18 amino acids long. Germline V gives CDR1 SGHRS, CDR2 YFSETQ.

This clonotype was seen a few times. This chain links TRBV3-1 with TRBJ2-7; D gene uncertain. The CDR3 consists of 14 residues. Germline V gene sequence: CDR1 LGHDT, CDR2 YNNKEL (reference sequence). Trimming left V 5 bases short and J 7 bases short, with 18 bases between. CDR3 sequence: CASSSRTRYNEQYF. CDR3 bases: TGTGCCAGCAGCTCCCGGACCAGGTACAATGAGCAGTACTTC.

This clonotype came up a few times. The chain employs TRBV7-2 and TRBJ1-2; D remains ambiguous. Trimming took 4 bases from V and 4 from J, leaving 10 bases between them. The CDR3 has 13 amino acids. Looked up from germline, CDR1 is SGHTA and CDR2 is FQGNSA. The CDR3 bases are TGTGCCAGCAGCTCCGCCTCCCTCTATGGCTACACCTTC. Protein product: CASSSASLYGYTF.

This clonotype was detected only a few times. V gene TRBV20-1 combines with J gene TRBJ2-7, with TRBD1 as a possible D gene (5 bases). V dropped 0 bases and J dropped 3 bases, with 12 bases sitting between them. Germline CDR1 reads DFQATT; CDR2 reads SNEGSKA (reference sequence). The CDR3 is made up of 14 amino acids. CDR3 sequence: CSARDRAGLYEQYF. CDR3 nucleotides: TGCAGTGCTAGAGATAGGGCAGGGCTCTACGAGCAGTACTTC.

In its sample, this clonotype was seen a few times. The chain joins TRBV20-1 to TRBJ2-1, with TRBD1 as a possible D gene (6 bases). In germline, CDR1 is DFQATT, CDR2 SNEGSKA (reference sequence). Deletions cut 3 bases from V and 4 bases from J, with 16 bases between. The CDR3 loop spans 15 amino acids. The CDR3 reads CSASRALGGYNEQFF. DNA for the CDR3: TGCAGTGCTAGTAGAGCGTTAGGGGGATACAATGAGCAGTTCTTC.

This clonotype was seen only a few times. The chain joins TRBV4-2 to TRBJ2-1; TRBD2 agrees at 10 bases. The ends lost 1 base at V and 8 bases at J; junction bases unmatched: 8. The CDR3 runs to 16 residues. Germline CDR1 and CDR2: LGHNA and YNFKEQ. CDR3 DNA sequence: TGTGCCAGCAGCCAAGGACAAGGGACTAGCGAAGATGAGCAGTTCTTC. The encoded protein is CASSQGQGTSEDEQFF.

V and J are TRBV5-1 and TRBJ1-4; TRBD1 might be the D (5 bases). The germline V gene encodes CDR1 SGHRS and CDR2 YFSETQ. The V gene lost 2 bases and the J gene lost 2 bases, with 13 bases spanning the gap. CDR3 length: 16 amino acids. This CDR3 reads CASSFDRMATNEKLFF. CDR3 bases: TGCGCCAGCAGCTTCGACAGAATGGCTACTAATGAAAAACTGTTTTTT.

Concerning this clonotype itself: This may arise from a read error, as a much more abundant clone is one base away. This chain links TRBV29-1 with TRBJ2-5; no reliable D call. CDR1 SQVTM and CDR2 ANQGSEA come from the germline V gene. CDR3 length: 15 residues. Deletions cut 4 bases from V and 7 bases from J, with 22 bases between. The CDR3 bases are TGCAGCGTTGGATTAACAAGGAACCTCGGATGGACCCAGTACTTC. It specifies CSVGLTRNLGWTQYF.

This chain joins TRBV7-2 and TRBJ1-2, with a weak D call TRBD1 (5 bases). V shed 1 base and J shed 5 bases, with 14 bases lying between them. The germline gives CDR1 SGHTA, CDR2 FQGNSA. CDR3 length: 15 residues. The CDR3 DNA sequence: TGTGCCAGCAGCTTAGTAGCCGGGACGCTTTATGGCTACACCTTC. Its translation: CASSLVAGTLYGYTF.

The chain uses TRBV20-1 and TRBJ2-5; 7 positions match TRBD1. The CDR3 has 15 residues. V trimming: 5 bases; J trimming: 1 base; junction bases outside the gene matches: 10. In germline, CDR1 is DFQATT, CDR2 SNEGSKA (reference sequence). The DNA of the CDR3 is TGCAGTGCTGCGGTAAACAGGGGTCCCCAAGAGACCCAGTACTTC. Translated, it gives CSAAVNRGPQETQYF.

This clonotype came up a few times. V usage is TRBV5-1 and J usage is TRBJ2-3; 7 nucleotides line up with TRBD1. This CDR3 region has 15 residues. Trimming cost V 5 bases and J 3 bases; bases outside gene matches: 9. Germline assignment: CDR1 SGHRS and CDR2 YFSETQ. CDR3 residues: CASRTWRQGTDTQYF. The DNA for the CDR3 is TGCGCCAGCAGGACCTGGAGACAGGGAACAGATACGCAGTATTTT.

The table lists this clonotype with a few counts. In nucleotides, the CDR3 is TGCGCCAGCAGTTCGTTCGCGAGCACAGATACGCAGTATTTT. The encoded protein is CASSSFASTDTQYF. The rearrangement uses TRBV5-1 and TRBJ2-3; D remains unclear. The CDR3 extends over 14 amino acids. V lost 5 bases and J 0 bases, leaving 10 bases between the germline ends. CDR1 and CDR2 (germline): SGHRS, YFSETQ.

The chain links TRBV11-2 to TRBJ2-1; perhaps TRBD1 as D (5 bases). The V gene lost 10 bases and the J gene lost 2 bases, with 12 bases spanning the gap. CDR3 length: 13 amino acids. The V gene's germline CDR1 is SGHAT and CDR2 FQNNGV. CDR3 DNA: TGTGCCACGCGGCAGGGCCCCTACAATGAGCAGTTCTTC. Protein product: CATRQGPYNEQFF.

The CDR3 is CASRNLNYGYTF. In DNA, the CDR3 is TGTGCCAGCAGGAATTTAAACTATGGCTACACCTTC. The V gene is TRBV6-1, the J gene TRBJ1-2; D ambiguous. V was clipped by 6 bases and J by 2 bases, with 7 bases between them. The CDR3 loop spans 12 amino acids. From germline, CDR1 is MNHNS and CDR2 SASEGT.

The J gene is TRBJ2-1, the V gene TRBV7-9; 7 bases fit TRBD2. This CDR3 contains 15 residues. The germline gives CDR1 SEHNR, CDR2 FQNEAQ (reference sequence). The J segment lost 5 bases and the V segment lost 5 bases, leaving 9 bases of the junction unmatched. CDR3: CASSIRTRGDNEQFF. CDR3 nucleotides: TGTGCCAGCAGCATCAGGACTAGAGGGGACAATGAGCAGTTCTTC.

The chain links TRBV6-1 to TRBJ2-1; the match to TRBD1 covers 8 bases. This CDR3 has 13 residues. The V gene end was trimmed by 6 bases and the J gene end by 5 bases; junction bases not matched to a gene: 3. Germline values: CDR1 MNHNS, CDR2 SASEGT. The DNA of the CDR3 is TGTGCCAGCAGGCAGGGGGCACACAATGAGCAGTTCTTC. This translates into CASRQGAHNEQFF.

The chain uses TRBV29-1 and TRBJ2-3; TRBD2 might be the D (5 bases). The germline V gene has CDR1 SQVTM and CDR2 ANQGSEA. The CDR3 contains 12 residues. V lost 6 bases, J lost 3 bases, and 10 bases lay in between. The CDR3 nucleotides read TGCAGCGTCCGGGAAGCGACAGATACGCAGTATTTT. Its translation is CSVREATDTQYF.

The chain links TRBV10-1 to TRBJ2-1, with D unclear. This CDR3 is built from 17 residues. The germline CDR1 and CDR2 sequences are WNHNN and SYGVQD (reference sequence). Trimming removed 6 bases from V and 0 bases from J, with 18 bases in between. The DNA of the CDR3 is TGCGCCAGCAGGTTTAGACGGGTGTGGTGCTCCTACAATGAGCAGTTCTTC. Its translation: CASRFRRVWCSYNEQFF.

This clonotype was counted between two and nine times. The chain has TRBV6-5 and TRBJ2-5; D uncertain. Germline values: CDR1 MNHEY, CDR2 SVGAGI. There are 14 residues in the CDR3. Trimming stripped 1 base from V and 2 bases from J, with 8 bases between. The CDR3 is CASSYLADQETQYF. The CDR3 DNA sequence: TGTGCCAGCAGTTACTTGGCGGATCAAGAGACCCAGTACTTC.

This clonotype was found once. This chain links TRBV2 with TRBJ1-2; possible D gene TRBD1, 6 bases. This CDR3 is built from 13 residues. CDR1 is SNHLY, CDR2 FYNNEI, per germline. Trimming stripped 3 bases from V and 4 bases from J, with 9 bases between. CDR3: CASSESGVYGYTF. Here the CDR3 DNA reads TGTGCCAGCAGTGAGTCAGGGGTCTATGGCTACACCTTC.